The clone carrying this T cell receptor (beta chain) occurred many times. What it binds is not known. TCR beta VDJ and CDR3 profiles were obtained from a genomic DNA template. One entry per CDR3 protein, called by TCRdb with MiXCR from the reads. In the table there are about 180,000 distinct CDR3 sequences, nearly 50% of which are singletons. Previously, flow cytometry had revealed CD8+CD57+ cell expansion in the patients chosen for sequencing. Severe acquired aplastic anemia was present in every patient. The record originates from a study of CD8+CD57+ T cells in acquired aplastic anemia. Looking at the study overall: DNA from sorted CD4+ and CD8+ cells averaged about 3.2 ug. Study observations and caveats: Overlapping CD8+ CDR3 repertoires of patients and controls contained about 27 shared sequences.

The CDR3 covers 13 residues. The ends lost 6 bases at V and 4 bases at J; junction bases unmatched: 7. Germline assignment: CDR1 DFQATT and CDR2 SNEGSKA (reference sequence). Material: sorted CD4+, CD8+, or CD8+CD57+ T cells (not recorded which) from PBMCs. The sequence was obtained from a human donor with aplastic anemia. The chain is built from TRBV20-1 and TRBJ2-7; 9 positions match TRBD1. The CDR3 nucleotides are TGCAGTGCGGGTACAGGGGGCGGTTACGAGCAGTACTTC. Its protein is CSAGTGGGYEQYF.